This T cell receptor beta chain comes out of a study of breast tumors, draining lymph nodes, adjacent tissues listed by TCRdb under 2016. A note on the overall study: TCR beta repertoires were compared across tumor, adjacent nontumor tissue and axillary lymph nodes obtained from breast cancer patients. In human breast cancer, the study set out to assess how tumor, surrounding tissue and draining lymph node repertoires relate to one another and whether T cells might be exchanged between them. Here is what the overall study found, with its caveats: Tumor T-cell repertoires showed less diversity than lymph node repertoires and more diversity than nontumor tissue repertoires, and tumor T-cell repertoires showed preferential V and J gene usage. Tumor and nontumor tissue repertoires were found to be significantly more similar in luminal-like than in basal-like breast cancer. The data were considered consistent with the idea that most tumor T cells come from the lymph node and then expand in tumor tissue. Rather than being directly demonstrated, the conclusion that tumor T cells originate in lymph nodes was presented as consistent with a hypothesis.

Adjacent samples were composed of nontumor breast tissue surrounding the tumor. CDR1 and CDR2 (MNHEY, SVGAGI) derive from the germline V gene. V is clipped by 5 bases and J by 6 bases, and the sequence between their germline boundaries is 17 bases long. The CDR3 sequence holds 15 residues, the cysteine and phenylalanine included. Only the CDR3 DNA is retained, 45 bases long and in frame from the first base. This clonotype was counted a single time. It lacks a known antigen. No clone much larger than this one lies a single base away; base qualities are absent. One read represents weak support. Sequencing instrument: Illumina HiSeq 2000. Multiplex PCR amplification was used to generate the TCR beta chain libraries. The amplified TCR beta chain products were analyzed by high-throughput sequencing. In-frame beta chains were kept once TCRdb had trimmed the public reads at Q25 with fastp and called clones with MiXCR. Rows are unified per CDR3 protein, each entry keeping the most common DNA and genes. This sample holds about 13,000 distinct CDR3 sequences; roughly 57% were observed only once. 45% to 50% of the sample belongs to the ten largest clones.

This TCR came from a female donor with breast cancer. Some clones in this sample may be carry-over from other donors' samples. The chain couples TRBV6-5 to TRBJ1-3, with no confidently assigned D gene. The sequencing sample was made of tumor-adjacent breast tissue. The bases read TGTGCCAGCAGTCCCCACGGCGAGGGCAAAAACACCATATATTTT. Its translation is CASSPHGEGKNTIYF.